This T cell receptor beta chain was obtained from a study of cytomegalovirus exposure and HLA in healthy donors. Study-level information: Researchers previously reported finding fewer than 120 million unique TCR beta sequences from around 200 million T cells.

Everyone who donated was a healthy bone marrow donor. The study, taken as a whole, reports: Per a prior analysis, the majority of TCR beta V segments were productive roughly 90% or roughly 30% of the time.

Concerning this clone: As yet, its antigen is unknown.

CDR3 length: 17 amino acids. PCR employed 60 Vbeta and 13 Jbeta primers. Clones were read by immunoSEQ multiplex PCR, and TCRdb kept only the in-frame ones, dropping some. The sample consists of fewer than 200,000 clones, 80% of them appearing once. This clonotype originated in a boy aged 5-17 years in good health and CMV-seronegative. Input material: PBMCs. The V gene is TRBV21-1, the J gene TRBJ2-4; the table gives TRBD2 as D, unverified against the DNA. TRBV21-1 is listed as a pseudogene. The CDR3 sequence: CASPPRGGALAKNIQYF. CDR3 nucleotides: TGTGCCAGCCCCCCGCGGGGGGGGGCCCTAGCCAAAAACATTCAGTACTTC.